The following is a TCR beta chain sequence with its context. Its antigen is still unknown. Trimming stripped 5 bases from V and 7 bases from J, with 7 bases between. The CDR3 consists of 10 residues. Per germline, CDR1 DFQATT and CDR2 SNEGSKA (reference sequence). Sequencing was performed with immunoSEQ multiplex PCR; in TCRdb, only in-frame clones are kept and a portion is missing. Of roughly 150,000 clones in the sample, roughly 76% are singletons; the top ten hold about 5%. The record originates from a study of cytotoxic CD8 clonotypes in ibrutinib-treated CLL. Points from the study as a whole: At baseline, clonality was higher than in age-matched healthy donors and correlated with CD8+ counts.

The clonotype was recovered from a human donor with chronic lymphocytic leukemia. The starting material was PBMCs, obtained after 24 months of ibrutinib treatment. The chain employs TRBV20-1 and TRBJ2-3; D ambiguous. The CDR3 DNA reads as TGCAGTGCTTTGGAGAATACGCAGTATTTT. Translated: CSALENTQYF.